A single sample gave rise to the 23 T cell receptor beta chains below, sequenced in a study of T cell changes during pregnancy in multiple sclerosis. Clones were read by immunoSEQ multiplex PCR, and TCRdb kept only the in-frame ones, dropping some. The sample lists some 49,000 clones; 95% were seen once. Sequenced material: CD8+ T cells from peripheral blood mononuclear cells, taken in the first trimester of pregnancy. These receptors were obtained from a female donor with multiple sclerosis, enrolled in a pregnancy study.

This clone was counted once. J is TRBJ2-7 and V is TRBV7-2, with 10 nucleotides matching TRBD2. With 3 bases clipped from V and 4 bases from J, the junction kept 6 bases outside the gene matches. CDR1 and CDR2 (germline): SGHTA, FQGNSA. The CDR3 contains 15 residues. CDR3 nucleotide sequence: TGTGCCAGCAGCTTGGGGGCTAGCGGGAGATACGAGCAGTACTTC. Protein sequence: CASSLGASGRYEQYF.

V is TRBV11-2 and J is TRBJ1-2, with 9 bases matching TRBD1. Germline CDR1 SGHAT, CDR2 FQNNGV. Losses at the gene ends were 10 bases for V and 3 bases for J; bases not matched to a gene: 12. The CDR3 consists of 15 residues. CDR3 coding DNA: TGTGCCATCAGAATTTTACAGGGGGCGCACTATGGCTACACCTTC. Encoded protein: CAIRILQGAHYGYTF.

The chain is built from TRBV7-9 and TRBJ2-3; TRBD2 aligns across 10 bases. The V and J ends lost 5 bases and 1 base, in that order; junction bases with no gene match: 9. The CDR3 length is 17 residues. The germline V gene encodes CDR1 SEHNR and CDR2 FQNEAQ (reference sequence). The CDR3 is CASSGWSSGSRTDTQYF. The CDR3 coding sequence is TGTGCCAGCAGCGGGTGGTCTAGCGGGAGCCGCACAGATACGCAGTATTTT.

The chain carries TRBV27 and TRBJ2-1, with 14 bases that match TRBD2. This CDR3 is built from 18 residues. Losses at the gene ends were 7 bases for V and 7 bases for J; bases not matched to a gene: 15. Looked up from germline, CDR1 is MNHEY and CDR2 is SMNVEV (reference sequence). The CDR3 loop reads CASKLFPGTSGSRNEQFF. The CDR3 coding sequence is TGTGCCAGCAAATTATTCCCCGGGACTAGCGGGAGCAGAAATGAGCAGTTCTTC.

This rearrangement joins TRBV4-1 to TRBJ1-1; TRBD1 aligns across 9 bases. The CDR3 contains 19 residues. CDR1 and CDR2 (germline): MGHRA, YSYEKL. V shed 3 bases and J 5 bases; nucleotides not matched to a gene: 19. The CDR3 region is CASSHPIQQGAGSITEAFF. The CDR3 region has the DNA TGCGCCAGCAGCCACCCTATACAACAGGGGGCTGGTTCGATAACTGAAGCTTTCTTT.

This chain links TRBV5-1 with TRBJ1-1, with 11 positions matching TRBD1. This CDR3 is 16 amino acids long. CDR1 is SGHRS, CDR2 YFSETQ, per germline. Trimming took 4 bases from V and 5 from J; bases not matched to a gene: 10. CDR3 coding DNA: TGCGCCAGCAGCATCGCCCCCGGACAGGGGGCAACTGAAGCTTTCTTT. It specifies CASSIAPGQGATEAFF. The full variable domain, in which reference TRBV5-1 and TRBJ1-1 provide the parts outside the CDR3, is KAGVTQTPRYLIKTRGQQVTLSCSPISGHRSVSWYQQTPGQGLQFLFEYFSETQRNKGNFPGRFSGRQFSNSRSEMNVSTLELGDSALYLCASSIAPGQGATEAFFGQGTRLTVV.

CDR3 sequence (DNA): TGTGCCAGCAGTGGGGACGGGGGGATGGCAGGGTACAATGAGCAGTTCTTC. As protein: CASSGDGGMAGYNEQFF. V is TRBV28 and J is TRBJ2-1; TRBD2 matches 7 bases. Trimming cost V 5 bases and J 4 bases; bases outside gene matches: 14. The germline gives CDR1 MDHEN, CDR2 SYDVKM. This CDR3 comprises 17 residues.

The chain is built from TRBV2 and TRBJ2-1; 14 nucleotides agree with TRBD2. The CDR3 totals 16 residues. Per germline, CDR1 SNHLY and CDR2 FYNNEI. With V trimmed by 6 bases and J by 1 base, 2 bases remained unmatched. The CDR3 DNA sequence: TGTGCCAGCAGGGGGACTAGCGGGAGTTCCTACAATGAGCAGTTCTTC. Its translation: CASRGTSGSSYNEQFF.

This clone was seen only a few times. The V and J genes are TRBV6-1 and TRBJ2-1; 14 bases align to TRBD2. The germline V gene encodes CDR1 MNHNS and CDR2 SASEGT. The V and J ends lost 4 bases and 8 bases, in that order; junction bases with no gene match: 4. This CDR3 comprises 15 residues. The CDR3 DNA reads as TGTGCCAGCAGTGTGACTAGCGGGAGGGCCGATGAGCAGTTCTTC. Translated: CASSVTSGRADEQFF.

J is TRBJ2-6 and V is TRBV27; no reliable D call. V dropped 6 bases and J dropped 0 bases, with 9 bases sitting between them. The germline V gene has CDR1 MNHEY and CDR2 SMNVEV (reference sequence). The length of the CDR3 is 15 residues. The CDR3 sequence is CASSPSPSGANVLTF. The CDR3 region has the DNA TGTGCCAGCAGCCCCAGTCCCTCTGGGGCCAACGTCCTGACTTTC.

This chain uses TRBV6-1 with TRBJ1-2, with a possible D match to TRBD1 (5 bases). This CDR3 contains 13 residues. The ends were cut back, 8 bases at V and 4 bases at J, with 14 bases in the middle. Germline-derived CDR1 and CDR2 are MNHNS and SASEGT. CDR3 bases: TGTGCCAGCCTTCGGGGGGTTGGCTATGGCTACACCTTC. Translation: CASLRGVGYGYTF.

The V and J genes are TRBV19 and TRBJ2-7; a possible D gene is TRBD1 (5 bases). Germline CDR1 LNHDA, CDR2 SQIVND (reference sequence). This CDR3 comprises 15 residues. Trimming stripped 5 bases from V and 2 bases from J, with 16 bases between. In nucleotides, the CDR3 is TGTGCCAGTAGTCTGACCCCGGCAGGGACCTACGAGCAGTACTTC. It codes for CASSLTPAGTYEQYF. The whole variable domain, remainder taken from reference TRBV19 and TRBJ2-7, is DGGITQSPKYLFRKEGQNVTLSCEQNLNHDAMYWYRQDPGQGLRLIYYSQIVNDFQKGDIAEGYSVSREKKESFPLTVTSAQKNPTAFYLCASSLTPAGTYEQYFGPGTRLTVT.

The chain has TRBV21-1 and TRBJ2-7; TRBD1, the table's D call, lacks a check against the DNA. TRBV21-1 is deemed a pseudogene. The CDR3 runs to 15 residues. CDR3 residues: CASSRDRDRGYEQYF. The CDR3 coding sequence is TGTGCCAGCAGCAGAGACCGGGACAGGGGCTACGAGCAGTACTTC.

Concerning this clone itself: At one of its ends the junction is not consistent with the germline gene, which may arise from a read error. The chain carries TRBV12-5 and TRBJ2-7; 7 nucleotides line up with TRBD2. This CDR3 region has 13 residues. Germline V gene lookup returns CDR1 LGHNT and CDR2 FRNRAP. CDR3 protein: CAGGRGTTYEQYF. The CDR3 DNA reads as TGTGCTGGTGGCCGAGGGACTACCTACGAGCAGTACTTC.

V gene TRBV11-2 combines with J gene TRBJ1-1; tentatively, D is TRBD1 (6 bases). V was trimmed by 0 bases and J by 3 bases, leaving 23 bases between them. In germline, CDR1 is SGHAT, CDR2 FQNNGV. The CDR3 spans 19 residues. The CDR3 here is CASSLDGPGWGGVDTEAFF. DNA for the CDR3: TGTGCCAGCAGCTTAGATGGTCCTGGATGGGGGGGCGTAGACACTGAAGCTTTCTTT.

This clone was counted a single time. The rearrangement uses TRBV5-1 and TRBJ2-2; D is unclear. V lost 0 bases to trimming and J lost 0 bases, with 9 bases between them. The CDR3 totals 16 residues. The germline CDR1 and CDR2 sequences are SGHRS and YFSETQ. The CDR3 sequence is CASSLVALPNTGELFF. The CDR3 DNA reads TGCGCCAGCAGCTTGGTGGCCCTCCCGAACACCGGGGAGCTGTTTTTT.

The CDR3 protein is CASSHGLGSEQYF. CDR3 nucleotides: TGTGCCAGTAGTCACGGACTAGGAAGCGAGCAGTACTTC. The chain joins TRBV19 to TRBJ2-7, with 7 bases identical to TRBD2. V lost 5 bases to trimming and J lost 6 bases; unmatched junction nucleotides: 7. The germline CDR1 and CDR2 sequences are LNHDA and SQIVND (reference sequence). This CDR3 is built from 13 residues.

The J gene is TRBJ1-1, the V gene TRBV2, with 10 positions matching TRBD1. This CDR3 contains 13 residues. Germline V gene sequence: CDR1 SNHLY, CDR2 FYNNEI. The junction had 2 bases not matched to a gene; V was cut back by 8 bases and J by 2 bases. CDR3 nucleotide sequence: TGTGCCAGCTGGGACAGGGGAAACACTGAAGCTTTCTTT. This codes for CASWDRGNTEAFF.

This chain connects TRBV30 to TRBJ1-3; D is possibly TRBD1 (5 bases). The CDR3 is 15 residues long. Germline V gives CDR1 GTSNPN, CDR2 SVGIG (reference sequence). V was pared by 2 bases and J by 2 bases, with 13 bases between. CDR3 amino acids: CAWSQDSDTGNTIYF. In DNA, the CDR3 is TGTGCCTGGAGTCAAGACAGTGACACTGGAAACACCATATATTTT.

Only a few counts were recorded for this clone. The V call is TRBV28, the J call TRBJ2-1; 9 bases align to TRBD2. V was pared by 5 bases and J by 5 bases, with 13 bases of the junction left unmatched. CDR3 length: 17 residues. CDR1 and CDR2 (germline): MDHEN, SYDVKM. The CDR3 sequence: CASSPEAWAGGNNEQFF. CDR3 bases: TGTGCCAGCAGTCCAGAGGCGTGGGCGGGAGGGAACAATGAGCAGTTCTTC.

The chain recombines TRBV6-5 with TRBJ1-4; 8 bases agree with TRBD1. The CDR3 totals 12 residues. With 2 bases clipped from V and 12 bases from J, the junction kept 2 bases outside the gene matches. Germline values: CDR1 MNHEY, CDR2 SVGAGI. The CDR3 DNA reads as TGTGCCAGCAGTTACGACAGGGGAGAACTGTTTTTT. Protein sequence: CASSYDRGELFF.

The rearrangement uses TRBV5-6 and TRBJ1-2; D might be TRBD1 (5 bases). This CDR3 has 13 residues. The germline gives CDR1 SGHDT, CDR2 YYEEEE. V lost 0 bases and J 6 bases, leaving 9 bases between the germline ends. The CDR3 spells CASSLAGGNGYTF. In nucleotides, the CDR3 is TGTGCCAGCAGCTTGGCCGGGGGGAATGGCTACACCTTC.

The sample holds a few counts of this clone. CDR3 coding DNA: TGTGCCAGTAGTAACTATCCTAGCGGCCTTAAGGTTGAGCAGTACTTC. This sequence encodes CASSNYPSGLKVEQYF. The chain carries TRBV19 and TRBJ2-7, with 7 bases that match TRBD2. The CDR3 has 16 amino acids. The germline gives CDR1 LNHDA, CDR2 SQIVND (reference sequence). With 4 bases clipped from V and 7 bases from J, the junction kept 16 bases outside the gene matches.